The clone carrying this TCR beta chain has more than one count but fewer than ten. What it recognizes is unknown. Universal primer sites and UMIs were introduced during 5'RACE template-switching synthesis of TCR cDNA. TCRdb analysed the 5' RACE reads with MiXCR anew, one entry per CDR3 protein. The sample consists of about 360,000 distinct CDR3 sequences, roughly 6.1% of them appearing once. Germline assignment: CDR1 LGHNA and CDR2 YNFKEQ. Losses at the gene ends were 1 base for V and 0 bases for J; bases not matched to a gene: 4. This CDR3 contains 16 residues. The data were obtained in a study of T cells after yellow fever vaccination. As for the study in general: SMART-Seq v4 Ultra Low Input handled preparation of low-cell-number fractions.

General study findings and limits: Most primary-vaccination clones reappeared after the booster (about 97% CD4, around 88% CD8). FACS-sorted repertoires might harbor abundant contaminating clonotypes from the bulk population.

The sample consisted of PBMCs, taken 5 days after the yellow fever booster vaccination. The clonotype originates from a man aged 25 to 45 who received the YFV17D yellow fever vaccine. The chain combines TRBV4-2 with TRBJ2-3, with 7 bases aligning to TRBD2. The CDR3 loop reads CASSQASGTSTDTQYF. DNA of the CDR3: TGTGCCAGCAGCCAAGCTAGCGGAACTAGCACAGATACGCAGTATTTT.